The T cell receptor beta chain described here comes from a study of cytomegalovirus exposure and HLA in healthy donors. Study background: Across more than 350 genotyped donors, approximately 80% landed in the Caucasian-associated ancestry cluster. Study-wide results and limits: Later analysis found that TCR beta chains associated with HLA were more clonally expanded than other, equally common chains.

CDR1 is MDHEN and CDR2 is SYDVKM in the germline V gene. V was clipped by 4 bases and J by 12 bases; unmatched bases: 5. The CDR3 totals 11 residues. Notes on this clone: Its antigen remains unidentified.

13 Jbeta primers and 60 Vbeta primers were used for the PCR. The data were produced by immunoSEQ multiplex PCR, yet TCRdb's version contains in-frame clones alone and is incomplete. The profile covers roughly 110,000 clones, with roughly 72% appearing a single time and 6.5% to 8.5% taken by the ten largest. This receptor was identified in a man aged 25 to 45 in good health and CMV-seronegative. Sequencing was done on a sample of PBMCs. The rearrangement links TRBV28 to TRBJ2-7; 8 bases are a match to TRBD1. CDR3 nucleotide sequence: TGTGCCAGCAGTTCAGACAGGGGTTGGTACTTC. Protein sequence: CASSSDRGWYF.